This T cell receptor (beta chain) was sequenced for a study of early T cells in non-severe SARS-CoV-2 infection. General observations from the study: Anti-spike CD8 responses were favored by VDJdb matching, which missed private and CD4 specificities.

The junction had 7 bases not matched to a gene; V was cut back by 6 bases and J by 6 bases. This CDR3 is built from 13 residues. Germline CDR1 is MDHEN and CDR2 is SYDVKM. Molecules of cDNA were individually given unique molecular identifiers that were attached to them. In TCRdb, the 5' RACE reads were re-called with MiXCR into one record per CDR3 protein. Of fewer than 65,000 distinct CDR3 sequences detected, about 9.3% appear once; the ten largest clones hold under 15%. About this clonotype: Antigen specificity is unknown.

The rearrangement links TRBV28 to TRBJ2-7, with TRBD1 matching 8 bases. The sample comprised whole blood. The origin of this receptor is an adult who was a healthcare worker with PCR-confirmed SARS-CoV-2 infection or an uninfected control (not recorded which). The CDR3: CASRKTGVSEQYF. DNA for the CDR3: TGTGCCAGCAGAAAGACAGGGGTCTCCGAGCAGTACTTC. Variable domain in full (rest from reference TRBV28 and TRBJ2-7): DVKVTQSSRYLVKRTGEKVFLECVQDMDHENMFWYRQDPGLGLRLIYFSYDVKMKEKGDIPEGYSVSREKKERFSLILESASTNQTSMYLCASRKTGVSEQYFGPGTRLTVT.